The next 9 T cell receptor beta chains were all read from a single sample in a study of shared clonotypes between healthy human individuals. Selected positively for CCR7 and CD45RO-negative, naive CD8 cells excluded terminally differentiated effector memory CD45RA+ cells. The repertoire was sequenced with immunoSEQ multiplex PCR; TCRdb's copy has only in-frame clones and lacks some. The profile shows about 2,100,000 clones, approximately 94% of them singletons. Sequences were obtained from naive CD8+ T cells from PBMCs. The receptors derive from a man between 18 and 29 years old in good health. Some clones in this sample may be carry-over from other donors' samples.

The V gene is TRBV18, the J gene TRBJ2-7; 8 bases align to TRBD1. The germline V gene has CDR1 KGHSH and CDR2 LQKENI. There are 14 residues in the CDR3. The junction had 4 bases not matched to a gene; V was cut back by 0 bases and J by 6 bases. CDR3 residues: CASSPPGTGGEQYF. For the CDR3, the DNA is TGTGCCAGCTCACCACCGGGGACAGGAGGCGAGCAGTACTTC.

V is TRBV4-1 and J is TRBJ1-1, with D maybe TRBD1 (5 bases). V shed 0 bases and J shed 0 bases, with 14 bases lying between them. The CDR3 extends over 17 amino acids. CDR1 is MGHRA, CDR2 YSYEKL, per germline. Written as DNA, the CDR3 is TGCGCCAGCAGCCAAGATTTGGGGACCCTCGTGAACACTGAAGCTTTCTTT. This sequence encodes CASSQDLGTLVNTEAFF.

The V gene is TRBV5-4, the J gene TRBJ1-5, with 9 bases identical to TRBD1. CDR1 and CDR2 (germline): SGHNT, YYREEE (reference sequence). This CDR3 spans 15 amino acids. With 2 bases clipped from V and 4 bases from J, the junction kept 4 bases outside the gene matches. The CDR3 spells CASSLGTGINQPQHF. The DNA of the CDR3 is TGTGCCAGCAGCTTAGGGACAGGGATTAATCAGCCCCAGCATTTT.

This chain joins TRBV6-5 and TRBJ1-4; perhaps TRBD1 as D (6 bases). CDR3 size: 14 residues. Trimming took off 8 bases at V and 8 bases at J, with 18 bases between the two ends. CDR1 is MNHEY and CDR2 is SVGAGI in the germline V gene. CDR3 residues: CASGKDSQREKLFF. The CDR3 DNA sequence: TGTGCCAGCGGGAAGGACAGCCAACGGGAAAAACTGTTTTTT.

V is TRBV28 and J is TRBJ2-7; D remains unclear. Germline CDR1 reads MDHEN; CDR2 reads SYDVKM. The CDR3 is 14 amino acids. V shed 3 bases and J shed 3 bases, with 12 bases lying between them. CDR3: CASSFGGIGYEQYF. In DNA, the CDR3 is TGTGCCAGCAGTTTCGGCGGTATAGGCTACGAGCAGTACTTC.

The CDR3 DNA reads as TGCGCCAGCAGCCAAGATCGGGTCAATCGGGACACTGAAGCTTTCTTT. Its translation: CASSQDRVNRDTEAFF. J is TRBJ1-1 and V is TRBV4-1; D gene ambiguous. Trimming stripped 0 bases from V and 3 bases from J, with 14 bases between. Germline CDR1 reads MGHRA; CDR2 reads YSYEKL. The CDR3 loop spans 16 amino acids.

This chain connects TRBV19 to TRBJ1-4; possible D gene TRBD1, 5 bases. The germline gives CDR1 LNHDA, CDR2 SQIVND (reference sequence). There are 18 residues in the CDR3. V lost 2 bases to trimming and J lost 0 bases, with 16 bases between them. CDR3 sequence: CASSIYPDSISTNEKLFF. As DNA, the CDR3 is TGTGCCAGTAGTATATACCCCGACAGCATTTCAACTAATGAAAAACTGTTTTTT.

The chain employs TRBV30 and TRBJ2-1, with a tentative D call TRBD2 (5 bases). The V gene lost 6 bases and the J gene lost 0 bases, with 15 bases spanning the gap. This CDR3 has 15 residues. Germline values: CDR1 GTSNPN, CDR2 SVGIG (reference sequence). CDR3 nucleotide sequence: TGTGCCTGCTCACTAGACCAGACCTCCTACAATGAGCAGTTCTTC. This sequence encodes CACSLDQTSYNEQFF.

Details on this clone: This sample also contains other DNA sequences that code for the same CDR3. The chain recombines TRBV7-9 with TRBJ1-2, with D unresolved. This CDR3 contains 11 residues. Trimming pared 4 bases from V and 3 bases from J, leaving 3 bases between. Germline CDR1 reads SEHNR; CDR2 reads FQNEAQ (reference sequence). In nucleotides, the CDR3 is TGTGCCAGCAGCTCGGACTATGGCTACACCTTC. Encoded protein: CASSSDYGYTF.